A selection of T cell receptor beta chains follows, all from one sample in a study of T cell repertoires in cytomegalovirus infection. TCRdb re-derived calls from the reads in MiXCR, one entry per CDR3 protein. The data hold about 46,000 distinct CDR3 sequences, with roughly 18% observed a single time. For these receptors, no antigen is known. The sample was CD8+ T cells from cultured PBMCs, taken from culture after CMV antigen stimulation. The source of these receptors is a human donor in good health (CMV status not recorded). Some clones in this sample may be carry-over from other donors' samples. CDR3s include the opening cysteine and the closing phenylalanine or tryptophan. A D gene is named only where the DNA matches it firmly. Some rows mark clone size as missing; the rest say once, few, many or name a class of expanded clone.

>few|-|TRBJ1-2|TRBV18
CASSPDRGGYTF
TGTGCCAGCTCTCCCGACCGAGGGGGCTACACCTTC
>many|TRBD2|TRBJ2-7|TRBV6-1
CASSPGLADSYEQYF
TGTGCCAGCAGTCCGGGACTAGCGGACTCCTACGAGCAGTACTTC
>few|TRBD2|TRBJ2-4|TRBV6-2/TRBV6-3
CASRAGTSGSTKNIQYF
TGTGCCAGCAGGGCTGGGACTAGCGGGAGTACCAAAAACATTCAGTACTTC
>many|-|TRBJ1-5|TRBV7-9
CASSGGPNQPQHF
TGTGCCTCTTCCGGGGGACCCAATCAGCCCCAGCATTTT
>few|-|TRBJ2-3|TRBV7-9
CASSFTRNSLVPDTQYF
TGTGCCAGCAGCTTTACCCGGAACAGTCTCGTCCCAGATACGCAGTATTTT
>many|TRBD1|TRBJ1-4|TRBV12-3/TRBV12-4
CASSLTGELNEKLFF
TGTGCCAGCAGTTTAACAGGGGAATTGAATGAAAAACTGTTTTTT
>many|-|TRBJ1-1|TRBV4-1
CASSQDLGGLDTEAFF
TGCGCCAGCAGCCAAGATCTGGGGGGGCTTGACACTGAAGCTTTCTTT
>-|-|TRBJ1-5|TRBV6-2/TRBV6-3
CASSRRQSNQPQHF
TGTGCCAGCAGTAGACGACAAAGCAATCAGCCCCAGCATTTT
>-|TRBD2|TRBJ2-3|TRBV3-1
CASSQQGTSGAITDTQYF
TGTGCCAGCAGCCAACAGGGGACTAGCGGGGCCATTACGGATACGCAGTATTTT
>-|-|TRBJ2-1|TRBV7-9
CASSSPDEQARLQFF
TGTGCCAGCAGCTCCCCGGACGAACAAGCACGGTTGCAGTTCTTC
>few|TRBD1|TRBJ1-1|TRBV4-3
CASSQETTGGLNTEAFF
TGCGCCAGCAGCCAAGAAACCACAGGGGGATTGAACACTGAAGCTTTCTTT
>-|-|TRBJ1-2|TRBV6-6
CASTQAGLNYGYTF
TGTGCCAGCACCCAGGCGGGGCTTAACTATGGCTACACCTTC
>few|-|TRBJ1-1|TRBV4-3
CASSQDWGSVEAFF
TGCGCCAGCAGCCAAGATTGGGGGTCAGTTGAAGCTTTCTTT
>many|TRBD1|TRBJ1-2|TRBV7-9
CASSLGTGGTHGYTF
TGTGCCAGCAGCTTGGGGACAGGGGGAACCCATGGCTACACCTTC
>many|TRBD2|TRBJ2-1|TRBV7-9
CASSPWEAGLHTNEQFF
TGTGCCAGCAGTCCATGGGAAGCGGGACTCCACACCAATGAGCAGTTCTTC
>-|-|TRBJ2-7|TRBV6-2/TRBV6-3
CASSDPVGVTYEQYF
TGTGCCAGCAGTGATCCGGTCGGGGTGACCTACGAGCAGTACTTC
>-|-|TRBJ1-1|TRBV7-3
CASSLTGETEAFF
TGTGCCAGCAGCTTAACCGGGGAGACTGAAGCTTTCTTT
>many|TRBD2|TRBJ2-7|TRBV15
CATSRDRAGGLHEQYF
TGTGCCACCAGCAGAGATAGGGCGGGAGGGCTGCACGAGCAGTACTTC
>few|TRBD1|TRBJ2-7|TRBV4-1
CASSPQTGYEQYF
TGCGCCAGCAGCCCCCAGACAGGGTACGAGCAGTACTTC